The 27 T cell receptor beta chains listed next were all sequenced from one sample in a study of TIL therapy for anti-PD-1-resistant metastatic lung cancer. Sequencing used immunoSEQ v3. The table came from immunoSEQ multiplex PCR; TCRdb's copy has only in-frame clones and leaves some out. This table has 9,000 to 9,500 clones, over 60% appearing once. Noted time point: pre-treatment sample, taken before nivolumab and TIL therapy. Most excised metastases sampled were pleural nodules or supraclavicular lymph nodes. The starting material was tumor tissue, obtained at baseline. Source of these receptors: a person aged 30 to 80 with non-small cell lung cancer.

This clone was observed a single time. This chain links TRBV7-3 with TRBJ2-3; 9 bases are shared with TRBD2. V was pared by 4 bases and J by 4 bases, with 12 bases of the junction left unmatched. Germline CDR1 reads SGHTA; CDR2 reads FQGTGA. The CDR3 is 17 residues long. CDR3 amino acids: CASSSGRGSGRPDTQYF. In DNA, the CDR3 is TGTGCCAGCAGCTCCGGACGAGGTAGCGGGAGACCAGATACGCAGTATTTT.

The rearrangement joins TRBV28 to TRBJ2-3; the match to TRBD1 covers 9 bases. V lost 6 bases, J lost 7 bases, and 8 bases stayed unmatched. CDR1 is MDHEN, CDR2 SYDVKM, per germline. The CDR3 runs 14 residues. CDR3 in DNA: TGTGCCAGCAGCGAGACAGGGGGATTGTATACGCAGTATTTT. It encodes CASSETGGLYTQYF.

The gene calls are TRBV2 and TRBJ2-1; no definite D call. With 4 bases removed from V and 1 base from J, the gap between germline ends came to 14 bases. The CDR3 is 16 amino acids. CDR1 and CDR2 from the germline V gene are SNHLY and FYNNEI. CDR3 nucleotides: TGTGCCAGCAGTGTGTCGGTCACGAATTCCTACAATGAGCAGTTCTTC. Its protein product is CASSVSVTNSYNEQFF.

The rearrangement links TRBV7-9 to TRBJ1-4; D gene ambiguous. With 3 bases removed from V and 8 bases from J, the gap between germline ends came to 13 bases. Germline CDR1 reads SEHNR; CDR2 reads FQNEAQ (reference sequence). The CDR3 extends over 14 amino acids. The CDR3 DNA is TGTGCCAGCAGCTTGGAGCCCCCGATAGAAAAACTGTTTTTT. This sequence encodes CASSLEPPIEKLFF.

This chain uses TRBV6-5 with TRBJ1-2; no definite D call. The V end was cut by 0 bases, the J end by 2 bases, with 7 bases between. The germline CDR1 and CDR2 sequences are MNHEY and SVGAGI. There are 14 residues in the CDR3. The CDR3 protein is CASSYSPENYGYTF. CDR3 coding DNA: TGTGCCAGCAGTTACTCTCCGGAAAACTATGGCTACACCTTC.

The V call is TRBV2, the J call TRBJ1-4; D gene uncertain. Germline CDR1 and CDR2: SNHLY and FYNNEI. V lost 8 bases and J 6 bases, leaving 10 bases between the germline ends. This CDR3 spans 12 amino acids. Here the CDR3 DNA reads TGTGCCAGCTCCATCCGATATGAAAAACTGTTTTTT. Translation gives CASSIRYEKLFF.

The chain recombines TRBV7-9 with TRBJ1-2; possible D gene TRBD1, 5 bases. V lost 4 bases and J lost 7, with 22 bases in between. Germline loops: CDR1 SEHNR, CDR2 FQNEAQ (reference sequence). The CDR3 totals 16 residues. CDR3 nucleotide sequence: TGTGCCAGCAGCTCCCCTACTTCGGGGGTTGCGAGTGGCTACACCTTC. Protein sequence: CASSSPTSGVASGYTF.

This rearrangement joins TRBV5-6 to TRBJ2-7; the match to TRBD1 covers 8 bases. V dropped 0 bases and J dropped 9; count of bases not matched to a gene: 11. The CDR3 consists of 15 residues. Germline V gene sequence: CDR1 SGHDT, CDR2 YYEEEE. CDR3 in amino acids: CASSLGGQDPEWQYF. CDR3 nucleotide sequence: TGTGCCAGCAGCTTGGGGGGACAGGACCCTGAATGGCAGTACTTC.

The chain joins TRBV28 to TRBJ1-1, with D unclear. Germline V CDR1 and CDR2: MDHEN, SYDVKM. The CDR3 loop spans 14 amino acids. V dropped 3 bases and J dropped 3 bases, with 11 bases sitting between them. CDR3 nucleotides: TGTGCCAGCAGTTTCCCAACGGTGTACACTGAAGCTTTCTTT. Encoded protein: CASSFPTVYTEAFF.

This clone was seen more than once but under ten times. The chain employs TRBV7-9 and TRBJ1-2, with no clear D. The CDR3 spans 16 residues. Germline CDR1 SEHNR, CDR2 FQNEAQ (reference sequence). V dropped 0 bases and J dropped 0 bases, with 11 bases sitting between them. The CDR3 reads CASSLANSPTNYGYTF. The CDR3 nucleotides read TGTGCCAGCAGCTTAGCAAACAGCCCCACTAACTATGGCTACACCTTC.

The V gene is TRBV5-1, the J gene TRBJ2-3, with D perhaps matching TRBD1 (6 bases). This CDR3 comprises 17 residues. Trimming left V 0 bases short and J 1 base short, with 15 bases between. From germline, CDR1 is SGHRS and CDR2 YFSETQ. The CDR3 reads CASSLANLGAGTDTQYF. DNA for the CDR3: TGCGCCAGCAGCTTGGCCAACCTGGGGGCAGGCACAGATACGCAGTATTTT.

A remark on this clone: Other DNA sequences of this sample code for an identical CDR3. DNA for the CDR3: TGCGCCAGCAGCCAGGGGGCCTCTGGAAACACCATATATTTT. Translated: CASSQGASGNTIYF. The V call is TRBV4-3, the J call TRBJ1-3; the D gene is possibly TRBD1 (6 bases). CDR1 is LGHNA, CDR2 YSLEER, per germline. V dropped 3 bases and J dropped 0 bases, with 6 bases sitting between them. CDR3 length equals 14 residues.

CDR3 in amino acids: CASSRRQGPYEQYF. The CDR3 region has the DNA TGTGCCAGCAGCCGTCGACAGGGCCCCTACGAGCAGTACTTC. This chain joins TRBV7-2 and TRBJ2-7, with TRBD1 identical over 7 bases. Germline loops: CDR1 SGHTA, CDR2 FQGNSA. The junction had 6 bases not matched to a gene; V was cut back by 5 bases and J by 2 bases. This CDR3 is built from 14 residues. The full variable domain, in which reference TRBV7-2 and TRBJ2-7 provide the parts outside the CDR3, is GAGVSQSPSNKVTEKGKDVELRCDPISGHTALYWYRQSLGQGLEFLIYFQGNSAPDKSGLPSDRFSAERTGGSVSTLTIQRTQQEDSAVYLCASSRRQGPYEQYFGPGTRLTVT.

The chain recombines TRBV7-2 with TRBJ2-7; no reliable D call. V dropped 5 bases and J dropped 10 bases, with 12 bases sitting between them. The CDR3 spans 11 residues. From germline, CDR1 is SGHTA and CDR2 FQGNSA. CDR3 coding DNA: TGTGCCAGCAGCCTTAAGCAGGATCAGTACTTC. This encodes CASSLKQDQYF.

This clone was seen only a few times. The rearrangement links TRBV9 to TRBJ1-2; D call uncertain. Trimming shortened V by 0 bases and J by 14 bases, and 20 bases separated the two germline ends. CDR3 length equals 14 residues. The V gene's germline CDR1 is SGDLS and CDR2 YYNGEE. In DNA, the CDR3 is TGTGCCAGCAGCGTAGGGTCAGAGCAAGACCCGAGGACCTTC. Its translation: CASSVGSEQDPRTF.

The V and J genes are TRBV7-8 and TRBJ2-7; D ambiguous. V lost 8 bases and J lost 3, with 14 bases in between. The CDR3 runs 13 residues. Germline V gene sequence: CDR1 SGHVS, CDR2 FQNEAQ. CDR3 nucleotides: TGTGCCAGCCACCCGGACCTTAGCTACGAGCAGTACTTC. This codes for CASHPDLSYEQYF. Drawing the rest from reference TRBV7-8 and TRBJ2-7, the complete variable domain is GAGVSQSPRYKVAKRGQDVALRCDPISGHVSLFWYQQALGQGPEFLTYFQNEAQLDKSGLPSDRFFAERPEGSVSTLKIQRTQQEDSAVYLCASHPDLSYEQYFGPGTRLTVT.

The chain links TRBV10-2 to TRBJ2-1; 8 positions match TRBD2. The ends lost 3 bases at V and 7 bases at J; junction bases unmatched: 11. The germline V gene has CDR1 WSHSY and CDR2 SAAADI. The CDR3 runs to 16 residues. CDR3 DNA: TGCGCCAGCAGTGACCCCGGGGGGGCGGAGGGAAATGAGCAGTTCTTC. Residues: CASSDPGGAEGNEQFF.

V usage is TRBV4-2 and J usage is TRBJ1-1; 7 nucleotides agree with TRBD1. The J segment lost 0 bases and the V segment lost 0 bases, leaving 10 bases of the junction unmatched. CDR3 size: 18 residues. In germline, CDR1 is LGHNA, CDR2 YNFKEQ. CDR3 residues: CASSQDLRDSPMNTEAFF. The CDR3 DNA sequence: TGTGCCAGCAGCCAAGATTTAAGGGACAGCCCTATGAACACTGAAGCTTTCTTT.

The chain joins TRBV4-1 to TRBJ2-1, with 8 bases identical to TRBD1. Germline CDR1 is MGHRA and CDR2 is YSYEKL. V shed 1 base, J shed 2 bases, and the junction held 1 base outside the gene matches. This CDR3 spans 15 amino acids. For the CDR3, the DNA is TGCGCCAGCAGCCAAGCCAGGGGGCCCTACAATGAGCAGTTCTTC. Its protein product is CASSQARGPYNEQFF.

The V gene is TRBV6-6, the J gene TRBJ2-7; TRBD1 aligns across 7 bases. The V gene end was trimmed by 5 bases and the J gene end by 5 bases; junction bases not matched to a gene: 12. Germline V gene sequence: CDR1 MNHNY, CDR2 SVGAGI (reference sequence). The CDR3 consists of 15 residues. This CDR3 reads CASSLPVQGWDEQYF. The CDR3 DNA reads as TGTGCCAGCAGTCTCCCGGTACAGGGGTGGGACGAGCAGTACTTC.

The gene calls are TRBV11-3 and TRBJ2-2, with D hard to call. V lost 5 bases to trimming and J lost 2 bases, with 9 bases between them. Germline assignment: CDR1 SGHNT and CDR2 YENEEA. This CDR3 is 14 amino acids long. CDR3 in DNA: TGTGCCAGCAGCCCCCAGGTCAACACCGGGGAGCTGTTTTTT. Amino acids: CASSPQVNTGELFF. Full variable domain (outside the CDR3, taken from reference TRBV11-3 and TRBJ2-2): EAGVVQSPRYKIIEKKQPVAFWCNPISGHNTLYWYLQNLGQGPELLIRYENEEAVDDSQLPKDRFSAERLKGVDSTLKIQPAELGDSAVYLCASSPQVNTGELFFGEGSRLTVL.

The chain combines TRBV28 with TRBJ1-1, with D perhaps TRBD1 (6 bases). The germline V and J ends were trimmed by 7 bases and 3 bases, with 24 bases remaining between them. Germline lookup yields CDR1 MDHEN and CDR2 SYDVKM. This CDR3 spans 17 amino acids. The CDR3 loop reads CASTPGGARGVDTEAFF. The DNA for the CDR3 is TGTGCCAGCACCCCGGGGGGGGCCAGGGGTGTAGACACTGAAGCTTTCTTT.

There are a few counts of this clone. CDR3 sequence: CASRAGVAPRNQPQHF. DNA for the CDR3: TGTGCCAGCAGAGCAGGGGTCGCCCCCCGCAATCAGCCCCAGCATTTT. The chain employs TRBV28 and TRBJ1-5, with TRBD1 as a possible D gene (6 bases). V lost 6 bases to trimming and J lost 2 bases, with 17 bases between them. The CDR3 has 16 residues. Germline V lookup: CDR1 MDHEN, CDR2 SYDVKM.

V is TRBV7-9 and J is TRBJ2-5; 12 bases are a match to TRBD2. The J segment lost 5 bases and the V segment lost 2 bases, leaving 3 bases of the junction unmatched. The CDR3 loop spans 15 amino acids. Per germline, CDR1 SEHNR and CDR2 FQNEAQ (reference sequence). CDR3 loop: CASSLLAGGQETQYF. The CDR3 DNA follows: TGTGCCAGCAGCTTACTAGCGGGGGGGCAGGAGACCCAGTACTTC.

The chain employs TRBV11-2 and TRBJ2-7; D is ambiguous. This CDR3 has 12 amino acids. Trimming removed 6 bases from V and 0 bases from J, with 6 bases in between. Germline CDR1 is SGHAT and CDR2 is FQNNGV. CDR3 DNA sequence: TGTGCCAGCAGACATGACTCCTACGAGCAGTACTTC. It codes for CASRHDSYEQYF.

The J gene is TRBJ2-7, the V gene TRBV11-2; TRBD1 might be the D (7 bases). This CDR3 comprises 14 residues. Deletions cut 2 bases from V and 4 bases from J, with 12 bases between. Germline values: CDR1 SGHAT, CDR2 FQNNGV. The CDR3 region is CASSLYQGGYEQYF. For the CDR3, the DNA is TGTGCCAGCAGCTTATATCAGGGGGGTTACGAGCAGTACTTC.

This rearrangement joins TRBV7-6 to TRBJ1-1; TRBD1 aligns across 8 bases. Germline assignment: CDR1 SGHVS and CDR2 FNYEAQ. The CDR3 consists of 14 residues. J gave up 5 bases and V 1 base, and 3 bases lay outside the gene matches. The CDR3 loop is CASSLGTGWTEAFF. CDR3 nucleotides: TGTGCCAGCAGCTTAGGGACAGGGTGGACTGAAGCTTTCTTT.